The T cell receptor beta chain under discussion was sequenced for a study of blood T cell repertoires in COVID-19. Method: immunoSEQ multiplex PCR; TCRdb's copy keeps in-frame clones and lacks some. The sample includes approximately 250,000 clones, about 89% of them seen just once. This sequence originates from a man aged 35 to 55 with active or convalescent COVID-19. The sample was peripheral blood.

CDR3 nucleotide sequence: TGTGCCAGCATGAAACAGGGGGGTACGAACACCGGGGAGCTGTTTTTT. Protein product: CASMKQGGTNTGELFF. V usage is TRBV5-4 and J usage is TRBJ2-2; TRBD1 aligns across 8 bases. This CDR3 is 16 amino acids long. V trimming: 6 bases; J trimming: 0 bases; junction bases outside the gene matches: 7. Germline V gene sequence: CDR1 SGHNT, CDR2 YYREEE (reference sequence).